Below, 6 T cell receptor beta chains from the same sample are listed, as sequenced in a study of shared clonotypes between healthy human individuals. Repertoires were generated with immunoSEQ multiplex PCR, while TCRdb's copy carries only in-frame clones and drops some. Among approximately 2.5 million clones, approximately 94% were seen once, and the ten largest hold around 0.37%. Sample: naive CD4+ T cells from PBMCs. Described subset: CD45RA+ positively selected. The receptors derive from a man younger than 35 in good health. Some clones in this sample may be carry-over from other donors' samples.

The CDR3 DNA follows: TGTGCCAGCAGCGTAGGGACTAGCGGGAGTAAAGAGACCCAGTACTTC. Protein product: CASSVGTSGSKETQYF. The chain carries TRBV9 and TRBJ2-5; 13 bases line up with TRBD2. V lost 0 bases, J lost 3 bases, and 2 bases stayed unmatched. The CDR3 is made up of 16 amino acids. The germline V gene has CDR1 SGDLS and CDR2 YYNGEE.

As for this clone: The same CDR3 can be traced to other DNA sequences in this sample. The J gene is TRBJ2-2, the V gene TRBV29-1, with D unclear. V gave up 4 bases and J gave up 3 bases, with 3 bases separating them. The CDR3 loop spans 11 amino acids. Germline values: CDR1 SQVTM, CDR2 ANQGSEA. The CDR3 DNA follows: TGCAGCGTTGGGTACACCGGGGAGCTGTTTTTT. Translating gives CSVGYTGELFF.

This clone came up a few times. This CDR3 is CASSPELLNTEAFF. CDR3 sequence (DNA): TGTGCCAGCTCACCAGAGCTTCTCAACACTGAAGCTTTCTTT. The rearrangement links TRBV18 to TRBJ1-1, with unresolved D. The V gene's germline CDR1 is KGHSH and CDR2 LQKENI. CDR3 length: 14 amino acids. V shed 2 bases and J shed 2 bases, with 9 bases lying between them.

This chain links TRBV28 with TRBJ2-1; a weak D match, TRBD2 (5 bases). Deletions cut 7 bases from V and 4 bases from J, with 14 bases between. The CDR3 is made up of 14 amino acids. Germline loops: CDR1 MDHEN, CDR2 SYDVKM. The CDR3 sequence is CASKAPSRYNEQFF. The CDR3 DNA is TGTGCCAGCAAGGCCCCTAGCAGATACAATGAGCAGTTCTTC.

The chain has TRBV11-2 and TRBJ1-1; D might be TRBD1 (5 bases). Germline V lookup: CDR1 SGHAT, CDR2 FQNNGV. The CDR3 extends over 16 amino acids. Trimming took off 1 base at V and 1 base at J, with 13 bases between the two ends. The CDR3 loop is CASSLGAGTTNTEAFF. The CDR3, as DNA: TGTGCCAGCAGCTTAGGGGCAGGGACTACGAACACTGAAGCTTTCTTT.

This sequence joins TRBV12-5 and TRBJ1-2, with a possible D match to TRBD1 (5 bases). Germline CDR1 reads LGHNT; CDR2 reads FRNRAP. CDR3 length: 14 residues. V was cut by 3 bases and J by 3 bases, with 11 bases left in between. CDR3 sequence: CASGFRSGHYGYTF. In DNA form, the CDR3 reads TGTGCTAGTGGTTTTAGGTCAGGGCACTATGGCTACACCTTC.